The count of the clone carrying this T cell receptor (beta chain) is one. This sample is part of a study of blood T cell repertoires in COVID-19. The wider study: The United States, Italy and Spain were the sources of the acute and convalescent COVID-19 samples.

The V and J ends lost 3 bases and 0 bases, in that order; junction bases with no gene match: 17. The CDR3 is 22 amino acids. In germline, CDR1 is PRHDT, CDR2 FYEKMQ (reference sequence). Assay used: immunoSEQ multiplex PCR; TCRdb lists only in-frame clones, some missing. The sample lists hundreds of thousands of clones, 88% occurring once. The sequenced sample was peripheral blood. The chain recombines TRBV13 with TRBJ2-1; 13 nucleotides line up with TRBD2. The source is a man aged 18-30 years with active or convalescent COVID-19. CDR3 amino acids: CASSFPGTSGESLQSSYNEQFF. The CDR3 DNA is TGTGCCAGCAGCTTTCCCGGGACTAGCGGGGAGAGCCTCCAGAGCTCCTACAATGAGCAGTTCTTC.